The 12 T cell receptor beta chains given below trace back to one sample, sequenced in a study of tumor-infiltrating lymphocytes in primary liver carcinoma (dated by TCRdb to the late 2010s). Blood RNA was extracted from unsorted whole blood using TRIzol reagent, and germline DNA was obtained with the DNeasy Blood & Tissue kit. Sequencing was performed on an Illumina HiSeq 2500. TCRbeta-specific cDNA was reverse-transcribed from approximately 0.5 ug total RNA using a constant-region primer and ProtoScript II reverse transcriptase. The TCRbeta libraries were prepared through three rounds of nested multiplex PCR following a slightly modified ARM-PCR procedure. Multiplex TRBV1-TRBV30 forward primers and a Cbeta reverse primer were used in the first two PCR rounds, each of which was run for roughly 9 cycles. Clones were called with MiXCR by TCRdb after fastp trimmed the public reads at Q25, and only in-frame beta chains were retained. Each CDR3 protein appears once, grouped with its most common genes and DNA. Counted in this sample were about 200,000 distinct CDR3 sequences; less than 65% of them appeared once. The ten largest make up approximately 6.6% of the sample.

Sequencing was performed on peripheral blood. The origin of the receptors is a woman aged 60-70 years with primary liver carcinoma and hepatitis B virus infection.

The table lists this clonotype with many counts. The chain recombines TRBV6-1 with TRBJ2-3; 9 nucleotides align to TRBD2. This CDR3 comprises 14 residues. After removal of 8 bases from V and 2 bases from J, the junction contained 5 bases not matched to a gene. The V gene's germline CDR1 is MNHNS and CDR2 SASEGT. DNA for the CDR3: TGTGCCAGCGGGCGGGAGGGCCTCACAGATACGCAGTATTTT. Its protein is CASGREGLTDTQYF.

CDR3 region: CVNSDRTGGNTIYF. CDR3 nucleotide sequence: TGTGTCAACAGCGACCGGACAGGGGGAAACACCATATATTTT. The chain couples TRBV11-2 to TRBJ1-3, with 8 bases identical to TRBD1. CDR3 length equals 14 residues. The V gene's germline CDR1 is SGHAT and CDR2 FQNNGV.

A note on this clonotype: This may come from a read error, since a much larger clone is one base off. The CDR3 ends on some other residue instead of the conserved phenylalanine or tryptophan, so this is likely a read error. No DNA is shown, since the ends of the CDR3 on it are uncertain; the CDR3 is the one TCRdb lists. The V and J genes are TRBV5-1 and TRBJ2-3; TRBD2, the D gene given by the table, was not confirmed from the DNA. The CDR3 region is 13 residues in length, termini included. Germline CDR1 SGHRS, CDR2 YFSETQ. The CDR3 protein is CASSLEGRETQYL.

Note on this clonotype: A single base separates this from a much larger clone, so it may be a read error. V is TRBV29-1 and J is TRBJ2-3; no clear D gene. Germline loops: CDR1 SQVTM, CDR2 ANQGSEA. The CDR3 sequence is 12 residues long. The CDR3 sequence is CRVEGLTDTQYF. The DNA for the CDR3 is TGCAGAGTTGAAGGCCTCACAGATACGCAGTATTTT.

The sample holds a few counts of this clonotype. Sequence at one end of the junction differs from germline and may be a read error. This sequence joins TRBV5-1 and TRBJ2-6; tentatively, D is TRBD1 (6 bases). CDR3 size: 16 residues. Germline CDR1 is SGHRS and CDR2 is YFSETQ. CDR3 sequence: CTSSFRGGTGANVLTF. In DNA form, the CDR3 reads TGCACCAGCAGCTTCAGGGGCGGTACTGGGGCCAACGTCCTGACTTTC.

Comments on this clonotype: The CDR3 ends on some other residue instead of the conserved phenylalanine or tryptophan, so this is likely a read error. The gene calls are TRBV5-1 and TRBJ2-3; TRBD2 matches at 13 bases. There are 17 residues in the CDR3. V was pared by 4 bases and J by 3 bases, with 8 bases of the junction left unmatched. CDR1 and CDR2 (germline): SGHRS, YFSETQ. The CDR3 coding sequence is TGCGCCAGCAGCCTGAGACCGGGACTAGCGGGAACAGATACGCAGTATTGT. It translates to CASSLRPGLAGTDTQYC.

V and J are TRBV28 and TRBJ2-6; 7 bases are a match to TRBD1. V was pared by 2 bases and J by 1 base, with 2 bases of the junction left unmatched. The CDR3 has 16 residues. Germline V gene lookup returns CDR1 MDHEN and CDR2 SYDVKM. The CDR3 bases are TGTGCCAGCAGTTTAGGCAGGGGGTCTGGGGCCAACGTCCTGACTTTC. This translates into CASSLGRGSGANVLTF.

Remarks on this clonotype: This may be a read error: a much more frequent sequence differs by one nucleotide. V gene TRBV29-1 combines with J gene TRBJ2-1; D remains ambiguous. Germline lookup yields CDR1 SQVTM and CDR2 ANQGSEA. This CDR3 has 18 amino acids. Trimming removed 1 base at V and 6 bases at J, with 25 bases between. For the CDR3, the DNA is TGCAGCGTTGAAGCCCGGCGAGTTGGTCAGGCGCTCCCCAATGAGCAGTTCTTC. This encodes CSVEARRVGQALPNEQFF.

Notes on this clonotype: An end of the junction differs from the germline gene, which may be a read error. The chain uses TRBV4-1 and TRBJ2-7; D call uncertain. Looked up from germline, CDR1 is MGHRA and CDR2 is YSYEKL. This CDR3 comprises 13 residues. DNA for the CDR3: TGCGCCAGTAGCCTATTTGGCCCCTACGAGCAGTACTTC. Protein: CASSLFGPYEQYF.

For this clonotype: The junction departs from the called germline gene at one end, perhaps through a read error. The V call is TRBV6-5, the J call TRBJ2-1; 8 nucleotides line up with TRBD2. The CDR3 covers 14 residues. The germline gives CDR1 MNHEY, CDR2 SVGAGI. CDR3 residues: CGSSSSGSRNEQLF. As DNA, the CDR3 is TGTGGCAGCAGTTCAAGCGGGAGTCGAAATGAGCAGCTCTTC.

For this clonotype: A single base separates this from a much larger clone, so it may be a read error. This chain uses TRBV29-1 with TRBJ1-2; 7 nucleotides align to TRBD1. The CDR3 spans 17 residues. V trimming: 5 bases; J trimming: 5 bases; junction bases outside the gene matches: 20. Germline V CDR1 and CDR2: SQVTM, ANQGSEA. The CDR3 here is CSVPFRRFGTAEYGYTF. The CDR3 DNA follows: TGCAGCGTTCCCTTCAGAAGATTCGGGACAGCGGAATATGGCTACACCTTC. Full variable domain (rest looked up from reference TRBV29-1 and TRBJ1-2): SAVISQKPSRDICQRGTSLTIQCQVDSQVTMMFWYRQQPGQSLTLIATANQGSEATYESGFVIDKFPISRPNLTFSTLTVSNMSPEDSSIYLCSVPFRRFGTAEYGYTFGSGTRLTVV.

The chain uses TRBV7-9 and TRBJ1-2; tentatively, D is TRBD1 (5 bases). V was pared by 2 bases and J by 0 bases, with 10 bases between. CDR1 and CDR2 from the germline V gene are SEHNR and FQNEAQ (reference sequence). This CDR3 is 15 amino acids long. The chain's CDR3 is CASSLPGTSNYGYTF. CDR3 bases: TGTGCCAGCAGCTTACCCGGGACCTCTAACTATGGCTACACCTTC.